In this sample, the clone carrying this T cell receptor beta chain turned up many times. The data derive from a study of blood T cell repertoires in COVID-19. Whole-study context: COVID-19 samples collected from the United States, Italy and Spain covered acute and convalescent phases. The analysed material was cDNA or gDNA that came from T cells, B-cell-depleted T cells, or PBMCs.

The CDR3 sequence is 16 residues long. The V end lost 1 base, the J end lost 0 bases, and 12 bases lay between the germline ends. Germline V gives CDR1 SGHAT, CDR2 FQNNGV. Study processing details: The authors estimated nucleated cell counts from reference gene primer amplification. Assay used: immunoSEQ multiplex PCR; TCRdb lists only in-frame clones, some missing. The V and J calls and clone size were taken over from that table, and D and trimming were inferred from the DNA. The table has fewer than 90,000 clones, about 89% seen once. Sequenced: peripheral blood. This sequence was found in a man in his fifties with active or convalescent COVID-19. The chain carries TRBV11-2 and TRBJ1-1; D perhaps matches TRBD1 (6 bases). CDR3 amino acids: CASSLVPGDMNTEAFF. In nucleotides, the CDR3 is TGTGCCAGCAGCTTAGTCCCAGGGGATATGAACACTGAAGCTTTCTTT. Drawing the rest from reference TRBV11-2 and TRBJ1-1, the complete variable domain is EAGVAQSPRYKIIEKRQSVAFWCNPISGHATLYWYQQILGQGPKLLIQFQNNGVVDDSQLPKDRFSAERLKGVDSTLKIQPAKLEDSAVYLCASSLVPGDMNTEAFFGQGTRLTVV.